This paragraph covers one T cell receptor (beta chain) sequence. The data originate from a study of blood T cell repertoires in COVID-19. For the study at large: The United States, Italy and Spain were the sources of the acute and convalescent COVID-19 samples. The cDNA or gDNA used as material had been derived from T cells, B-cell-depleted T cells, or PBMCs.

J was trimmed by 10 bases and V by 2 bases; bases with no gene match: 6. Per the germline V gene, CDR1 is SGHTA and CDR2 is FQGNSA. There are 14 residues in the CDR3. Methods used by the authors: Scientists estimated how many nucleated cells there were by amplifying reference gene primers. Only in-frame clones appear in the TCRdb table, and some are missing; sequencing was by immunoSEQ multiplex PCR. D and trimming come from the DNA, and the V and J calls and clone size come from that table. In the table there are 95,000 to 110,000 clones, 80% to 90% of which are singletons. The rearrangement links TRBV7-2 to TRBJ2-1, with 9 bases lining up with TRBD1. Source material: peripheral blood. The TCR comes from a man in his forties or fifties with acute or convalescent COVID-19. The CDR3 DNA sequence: TGTGCCAGCAGCTTATTTGGCGGGACAGGGGAGCAGTTCTTC. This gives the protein CASSLFGGTGEQFF.